This T cell receptor (beta chain) originates from a study of T cells after yellow fever vaccination. Template-switching 5'RACE yielded the TCR cDNA; a universal primer site and UMIs were added in the process. TCRdb independently ran MiXCR on the 5' RACE reads; one entry per CDR3 protein. The profile shows some 300,000 distinct CDR3 sequences, around 8.1% of them singletons. The junction had 10 bases not matched to a gene; V was cut back by 6 bases and J by 4 bases. The CDR3 sequence is 16 residues long. Germline V gene data show CDR1 as MDHEN and CDR2 as SYDVKM. Regarding the study as a whole: Clonotype sharing between CD4 and CD8 compartments was small.

This clonotype has only a few counts. Its matching antigen is unknown. This TCR was recovered from a man aged 18 to 30 who received the YFV17D yellow fever vaccine. The chain joins TRBV28 to TRBJ2-3, with 10 bases aligning to TRBD1. The material sequenced was PBMCs, taken about 41 days after the first yellow fever vaccination. The CDR3 DNA is TGTGCCAGCAGGGGGGGGTCGGGACAGGGGTCAGATACGCAGTATTTT. Translating it yields CASRGGSGQGSDTQYF.